This TCR beta chain was captured by sequencing in a study of CD8 T cells in ankylosing spondylitis. Regarding the study as a whole: Several highly homologous variants made up a TCR beta motif, and this motif appeared characteristic of ankylosing spondylitis blood. Clones tied to disease were said to be significantly enriched in matched ankylosing spondylitis synovial fluid.

Looked up from germline, CDR1 is SGHTA and CDR2 is FQGNSA. Trimming pared 2 bases from V and 5 bases from J, leaving 9 bases between. The CDR3 is 13 amino acids. A word on this clonotype: What it binds is unknown.

Library preparation for TCR beta used quantitative 5'-RACE with molecular barcodes. TCRdb re-called the 5' RACE reads with MiXCR, one entry per CDR3 protein. The data contain fewer than 400,000 distinct CDR3 sequences, about 15% of them seen just once; the ten biggest clones take up approximately 1.1%. The gene calls are TRBV7-2 and TRBJ1-1; D unclear. What was sequenced was blood, either unsorted or a sorted T cell fraction (not recorded which). This clonotype was obtained from a male donor with ankylosing spondylitis or in good health (not recorded which). The chain's CDR3 is CASSLLMMTEAFF. Here the CDR3 DNA reads TGTGCCAGCAGCTTATTAATGATGACTGAAGCTTTCTTT. The complete variable domain, with remaining parts taken from reference TRBV7-2 and TRBJ1-1, reads GAGVSQSPSNKVTEKGKDVELRCDPISGHTALYWYRQSLGQGLEFLIYFQGNSAPDKSGLPSDRFSAERTGGSVSTLTIQRTQQEDSAVYLCASSLLMMTEAFFGQGTRLTVV.